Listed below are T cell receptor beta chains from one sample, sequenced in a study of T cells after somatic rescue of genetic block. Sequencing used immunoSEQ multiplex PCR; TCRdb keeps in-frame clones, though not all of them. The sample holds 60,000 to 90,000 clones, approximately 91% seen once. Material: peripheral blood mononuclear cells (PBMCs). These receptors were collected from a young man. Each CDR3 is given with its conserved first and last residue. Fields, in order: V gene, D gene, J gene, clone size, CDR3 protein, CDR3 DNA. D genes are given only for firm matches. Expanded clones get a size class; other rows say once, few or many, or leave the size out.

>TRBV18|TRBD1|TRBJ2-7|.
CASSLGQGRSYEQYF
TGTGCCAGCTCACTAGGACAGGGAAGATCCTACGAGCAGTACTTC
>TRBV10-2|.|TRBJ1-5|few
CASGFQGNQPQHF
TGCGCCAGCGGATTTCAGGGAAATCAGCCCCAGCATTTT
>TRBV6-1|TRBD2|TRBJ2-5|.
CASGTSGSSSQTQYF
TGTGCCAGCGGGACTAGCGGGAGCTCCAGTCAGACCCAGTACTTC
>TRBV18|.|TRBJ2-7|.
CASSPETYEQYF
TGTGCCAGCTCACCTGAAACCTACGAGCAGTACTTC
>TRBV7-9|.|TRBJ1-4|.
CASSLQGSLTQKLFF
TGTGCCAGCAGCTTACAGGGAAGCTTGACCCAAAAACTGTTTTTT
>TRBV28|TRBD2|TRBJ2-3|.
CASSFGSGKIDTQYF
TGTGCCAGCAGTTTTGGGAGCGGGAAAATAGATACGCAGTATTTT
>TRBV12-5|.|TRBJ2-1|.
CASGPRGARGNEQFF
TGTGCTAGTGGTCCCAGGGGGGCGCGGGGTAATGAGCAGTTCTTC
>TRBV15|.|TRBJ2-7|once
CATSRVGSSSMARGYEQYF
TGTGCCACCAGCAGAGTAGGTTCATCGTCTATGGCCAGGGGCTACGAGCAGTACTTC
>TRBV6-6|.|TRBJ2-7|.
CASSYSMTGQGHEQYF
TGTGCCAGCAGTTACTCTATGACGGGCCAGGGGCACGAGCAGTACTTC
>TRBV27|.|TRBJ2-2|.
CASSFGGWNTGELFF
TGTGCCAGCAGTTTTGGCGGGTGGAACACCGGGGAGCTGTTTTTT
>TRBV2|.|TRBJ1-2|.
CASSEGRTEYYGYTF
TGTGCCAGCAGTGAAGGACGGACTGAGTACTATGGCTACACCTTC
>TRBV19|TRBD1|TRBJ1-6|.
CASTDRASYNSPLHF
TGTGCCAGTACCGACAGGGCCTCCTATAATTCACCCCTCCACTTT
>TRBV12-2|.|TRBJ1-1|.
CASHGRMRAGEGTEAFF
TGTGCAAGTCATGGCAGAATGCGGGCGGGGGAAGGCACTGAAGCTTTCTTT
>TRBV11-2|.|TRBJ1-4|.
CASSLVGGRGEKLFF
TGTGCCAGCAGCTTAGTTGGAGGAAGAGGCGAAAAACTGTTTTTT
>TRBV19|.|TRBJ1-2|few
CASSPPGGGYTF
TGTGCCAGTAGTCCCCCTGGCGGTGGCTACACCTTC
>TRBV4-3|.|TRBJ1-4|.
CASSQDRATNEKLFF
TGCGCCAGCAGCCAAGATCGGGCAACTAATGAAAAACTGTTTTTT
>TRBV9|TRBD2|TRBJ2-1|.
CASSPRLAGDNEQFF
TGTGCCAGCAGCCCACGACTAGCGGGGGACAATGAGCAGTTCTTC
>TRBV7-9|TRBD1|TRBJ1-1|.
CASSPLAGGNTEAFF
TGTGCCAGCAGCCCACTGGCAGGGGGGAACACTGAAGCTTTCTTT
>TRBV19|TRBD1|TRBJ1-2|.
CASSSWSGQGGRPGYTF
TGTGCCAGTAGTTCATGGTCGGGACAGGGAGGAAGGCCTGGCTACACCTTC
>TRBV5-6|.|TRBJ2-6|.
CASCYSNSHKRANVLTF
TGTGCCAGCTGTTACAGCAATAGTCACAAACGGGCCAACGTCCTGACTTTC
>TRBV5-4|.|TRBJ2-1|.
CASSPEGDNEQFF
TGTGCCAGCAGCCCGGAGGGTGACAATGAGCAGTTCTTC
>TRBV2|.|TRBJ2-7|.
CASGETGPGEQYF
TGTGCCAGCGGAGAGACAGGCCCGGGCGAGCAGTACTTC
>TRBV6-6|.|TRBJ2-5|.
CASSYGRRETQYF
TGTGCCAGCAGTTACGGGCGGAGAGAGACCCAGTACTTC
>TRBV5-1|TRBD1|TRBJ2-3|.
CASSLGTGGSTDTQYF
TGCGCCAGCAGCTTGGGGACAGGGGGTAGCACAGATACGCAGTATTTT
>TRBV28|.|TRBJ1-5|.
CASEGLSSNQPQHF
TGTGCCAGCGAGGGACTTTCCAGCAATCAGCCCCAGCATTTT
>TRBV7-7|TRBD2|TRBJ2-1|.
CASSLDVTSHNEQFF
TGTGCTAGCAGCTTAGACGTGACTAGCCACAATGAGCAGTTCTTC
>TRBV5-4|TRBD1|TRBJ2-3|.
CASSRGQGGATDTQYF
TGTGCCAGCAGCCGGGGACAGGGGGGGGCCACAGATACGCAGTATTTT